Described below is a single T cell receptor beta chain sequence and its context. Its antigen is unknown. Trimming at V came to 5 bases and at J to 6 bases, leaving 12 bases not matched to a gene. CDR1 and CDR2 (germline): SGHVS, FQNEAQ. The CDR3 totals 16 residues. The sample comes from a study of T cells in Graves' hyperthyroidism and ophthalmopathy. The study excluded patients with uncontrolled infection, other autoimmune disease, pregnancy or lactation. Diagnosis rested on symptoms, serum thyroxine and TRAb, thyroid ultrasound, and orbital computed tomography. Study-wide findings and caveats: Blood samples included most of the expanded thyroid clonotypes exceeding 0.001.

Amplified TCR beta CDR3 regions came from RNA transcripts. Researchers ran a first-round RT-PCR on the TCR CDR3 using the HTBI primer set. In TCRdb, the multiplex PCR reads were re-called with MiXCR into one record per CDR3 protein. The sample lists hundreds of thousands of distinct CDR3 sequences, just under 45% occurring once. The clonotype was recovered from an adult man with Graves' disease, either hyperthyroidism or ophthalmopathy (not recorded which). The sequenced sample was peripheral blood or thyroid tissue (not recorded which). J is TRBJ2-7 and V is TRBV7-8, with 11 bases fitting TRBD2. The CDR3 nucleotides are TGTGCCAGCAGCCTCTCTAGACTAGCGGGGACAAGCGAGCAGTACTTC. Amino acid sequence: CASSLSRLAGTSEQYF. Looking up the rest from reference TRBV7-8 and TRBJ2-7 gives the full variable domain: GAGVSQSPRYKVAKRGQDVALRCDPISGHVSLFWYQQALGQGPEFLTYFQNEAQLDKSGLPSDRFFAERPEGSVSTLKIQRTQQEDSAVYLCASSLSRLAGTSEQYFGPGTRLTVT.